This TCR beta chain was sequenced during a study of shared clonotypes between healthy human individuals. Background on the study: CD4 naive cells filled three plates per donor, CD4 memory three, CD8 naive two and CD8 memory one.

As concerns this clone: The antigen is undetermined.

In the authors' workflow: Junction-only immunoSEQ data arrived without quality scores, meaning filtering differed. Libraries were prepared by immunoSEQ multiplex PCR; TCRdb keeps only in-frame clonotypes and omits some of them. V, J and clone size are taken as reported in that table, and D and trimming were inferred from the DNA itself. The top ten hold over 1.3% of the sample, which has 980,000 or so clones, less than 85% seen once. Germline V gene lookup returns CDR1 MDHEN and CDR2 SYDVKM. The CDR3 runs to 15 residues. Study-wide results and caveats: Blood was the only sampled material, and tissue repertoires likely differ.

Those who donated, Caucasian adults without exception, all lived in Nashville, Tennessee. The rearrangement uses TRBV28 and TRBJ1-3, with D perhaps TRBD1 (5 bases). The TCR comes from a man between 18 and 35 years old in good health. The sample was memory CD4+ T cells sorted from blood. Regarding subset: CD45RA-negative fraction. CDR3 coding DNA: TGTGCAACCGCCCCCGTTGGGGCGTCTGGAAACACCATATATTTT. Protein sequence: CATAPVGASGNTIYF.